The 18 T cell receptor beta chains presented below share a single source sample, sequenced in a study of CD8 T cells in ankylosing spondylitis. TCRdb reanalysed the 5' RACE reads using MiXCR and keeps one entry per CDR3 protein. The table shows fewer than 130,000 distinct CDR3 sequences, with around 24% occurring only once. The sequenced sample was synovial fluid, either unsorted or a sorted T cell fraction (not recorded which). These TCRs come from a male donor with ankylosing spondylitis.

This chain uses TRBV4-2 with TRBJ2-1; 8 bases match TRBD2. The V gene end was trimmed by 4 bases and the J gene end by 7 bases; junction bases not matched to a gene: 9. The V gene's germline CDR1 is LGHNA and CDR2 YNFKEQ. The CDR3 contains 15 residues. CDR3 sequence: CASSRPGTSTNEQFF. The CDR3 DNA reads as TGTGCCAGCAGCCGCCCCGGGACTAGTACGAATGAGCAGTTCTTC.

There are a few counts of this clonotype. The rearrangement uses TRBV12-3 or TRBV12-4 and TRBJ2-1; D gene unclear. Trimming took off 7 bases at V and 5 bases at J, with 18 bases between the two ends. The CDR3 length is 15 residues. The CDR3 DNA reads TGTGCCAGCACCCGAATGGGCCTTAGGGACAATGAGCAGTTCTTC. Translated, it gives CASTRMGLRDNEQFF.

In this sample, this clonotype turned up many times. The chain couples TRBV18 to TRBJ1-6; TRBD1 matches 9 bases. The germline V gene encodes CDR1 KGHSH and CDR2 LQKENI. The CDR3 totals 14 residues. V shed 3 bases, J shed 8 bases, and the junction held 2 bases outside the gene matches. CDR3 loop: CASSPGQGDSPLHF. For the CDR3, the DNA is TGTGCCAGCTCACCGGGACAGGGAGATTCACCCCTCCACTTT.

The J gene is TRBJ1-3, the V gene TRBV5-1; D is ambiguous. Germline V gives CDR1 SGHRS, CDR2 YFSETQ. V was cut by 1 base and J by 4 bases, with 3 bases left in between. The CDR3 contains 12 residues. The CDR3 loop reads CASSLPGNTIYF. Here the CDR3 DNA reads TGCGCCAGCAGCTTGCCGGGAAACACCATATATTTT.

This clonotype was counted a few times. The chain couples TRBV9 to TRBJ2-1, with D perhaps matching TRBD1 or TRBD2 (5 bases each). CDR1 is SGDLS and CDR2 is YYNGEE in the germline V gene. V lost 3 bases to trimming and J lost 3 bases, with 16 bases between them. The CDR3 is made up of 16 amino acids. Written as DNA, the CDR3 is TGTGCCAGCAGCGCCCCCGGGACCATATTCTACAATGAGCAGTTCTTC. This gives the protein CASSAPGTIFYNEQFF.

This clonotype was seen a handful of times. The gene calls are TRBV6-6 and TRBJ2-7, with D unresolved. V was clipped by 3 bases and J by 4 bases, with 7 bases between them. Germline CDR1 and CDR2: MNHNY and SVGAGI (reference sequence). This CDR3 spans 12 amino acids. CDR3 sequence: CASSYRPYEQYF. DNA for the CDR3: TGTGCCAGCAGTTATCGACCGTACGAGCAGTACTTC.

The V call is TRBV11-3, the J call TRBJ1-3; 8 nucleotides line up with TRBD1. CDR1 and CDR2 from the germline V gene are SGHNT and YENEEA. The length of the CDR3 is 17 residues. V shed 5 bases, J shed 5 bases, and the junction held 14 bases outside the gene matches. This CDR3 reads CASSPGPGTGYRNTIYF. The CDR3 coding sequence is TGTGCCAGCAGCCCAGGACCCGGGACAGGTTATCGAAACACCATATATTTT.

This chain connects TRBV11-2 to TRBJ2-1; 13 bases map to TRBD2. The CDR3 extends over 15 amino acids. Germline CDR1 SGHAT, CDR2 FQNNGV. V shed 4 bases, J shed 9 bases, and the junction held 6 bases outside the gene matches. In DNA form, the CDR3 reads TGTGCCAGCAGCTCGGGACTAGCGGGGAACGGTGAGCAGTTCTTC. It encodes CASSSGLAGNGEQFF.

This clonotype has only a few counts. The rearrangement joins TRBV3-1 to TRBJ2-1; D possibly corresponds to TRBD2 (6 bases). V was pared by 1 base and J by 6 bases, with 16 bases between. The CDR3 has 16 residues. The germline gives CDR1 LGHDT, CDR2 YNNKEL (reference sequence). CDR3 protein: CASSQGPASAFNEQFF. For the CDR3, the DNA is TGTGCCAGCAGCCAAGGGCCAGCTAGCGCGTTCAATGAGCAGTTCTTC.

This sequence joins TRBV12-3 or TRBV12-4 and TRBJ1-2, with D uncertain. V was cut by 1 base and J by 2 bases, with 5 bases left in between. The CDR3 length is 13 residues. The CDR3 sequence is CASSLVGNYGYTF. DNA of the CDR3: TGTGCCAGCAGTTTAGTAGGGAACTATGGCTACACCTTC.

The chain joins TRBV18 to TRBJ2-5; D remains unclear. Trimming removed 4 bases from V and 2 bases from J, with 35 bases in between. CDR1 is KGHSH, CDR2 LQKENI, per germline. CDR3 length: 22 residues. CDR3 in DNA: TGTGCCAGCTCACTAATACGAAAGATCTCCTTGTCCCCCTTGCAGCCGCAAGAGACCCAGTACTTC. It codes for CASSLIRKISLSPLQPQETQYF.

This rearrangement joins TRBV5-1 to TRBJ1-6; possibly TRBD1 for D (6 bases). Trimming shortened V by 3 bases and J by 6 bases, and 10 bases separated the two germline ends. Germline V gene sequence: CDR1 SGHRS, CDR2 YFSETQ. The CDR3 totals 14 residues. The CDR3 DNA reads as TGCGCCAGCAGCTCAGGGGAGCGTAATTCACCCCTCCACTTT. Protein product: CASSSGERNSPLHF.

The chain carries TRBV11-3 and TRBJ2-1, with D possibly matching TRBD1 (6 bases). Trimming shortened V by 5 bases and J by 1 base, and 9 bases separated the two germline ends. The germline V gene encodes CDR1 SGHNT and CDR2 YENEEA. The length of the CDR3 is 14 residues. In DNA form, the CDR3 reads TGTGCCAGCAGCATAGGACAGTCCTACAATGAGCAGTTCTTC. The encoded protein is CASSIGQSYNEQFF.

This sequence joins TRBV20-1 and TRBJ1-1; unclear D gene. The CDR3 has 12 amino acids. Between the trimmed V and J ends, which lost 3 bases and 4 bases, there was a span of 9 bases. Germline V gives CDR1 DFQATT, CDR2 SNEGSKA (reference sequence). The DNA for the CDR3 is TGCAGTGCTAGCCAAGACTTCACTGAAGCTTTCTTT. Translating it yields CSASQDFTEAFF.

This chain links TRBV6-5 with TRBJ1-1; TRBD1 matches 7 bases. There are 14 residues in the CDR3. Germline V lookup: CDR1 MNHEY, CDR2 SVGAGI. Losses at the gene ends were 0 bases for V and 3 bases for J; bases not matched to a gene: 1. The CDR3 DNA sequence: TGTGCCAGCAGTTACTCGGGGACAGACACTGAAGCTTTCTTT. Encoded protein: CASSYSGTDTEAFF.

This clonotype showed up just a few times. The chain links TRBV7-2 to TRBJ2-2; D gene unclear. V lost 5 bases and J lost 4, with 5 bases in between. This CDR3 comprises 12 residues. The germline V gene has CDR1 SGHTA and CDR2 FQGNSA. In DNA, the CDR3 is TGTGCCAGCAGCCCCTTCACCGGGGAGCTGTTTTTT. Protein product: CASSPFTGELFF.

This clonotype was seen a handful of times. The chain combines TRBV6-2 or TRBV6-3 with TRBJ2-5, with 7 bases aligning to TRBD2. V was pared by 5 bases and J by 7 bases, with 10 bases of the junction left unmatched. Germline V lookup: CDR1 MNHEY, CDR2 SVGEGT. This CDR3 region has 14 residues. This CDR3 reads CASSPGTTSRTQYF. The DNA for the CDR3 is TGTGCCAGCAGTCCCGGGACTACCTCAAGGACCCAGTACTTC.

In its sample, this clonotype was seen a few times. This rearrangement joins TRBV11-3 to TRBJ2-3; 11 positions agree with TRBD2. Germline V gives CDR1 SGHNT, CDR2 YENEEA. The CDR3 covers 16 residues. Germline trimming cut 3 bases from V and 1 base from J; bases unmatched to any gene: 3. The CDR3 protein is CASSLGTSGRTDTQYF. The CDR3 region has the DNA TGTGCCAGCAGCTTGGGGACTAGCGGCCGCACAGATACGCAGTATTTT.